This paragraph reports one T cell receptor beta chain. Its specificity is not known. TCRdb keeps only in-frame clones here, not all; method: immunoSEQ multiplex PCR. The sample shows a few hundred thousand clones, roughly 88% of them seen only once. V shed 8 bases and J 7 bases; nucleotides not matched to a gene: 9. The CDR3 loop spans 15 amino acids. Germline CDR1 is LGHNA and CDR2 is YSLEER. This sample was included in a study of cytomegalovirus exposure and HLA in healthy donors. Study-level results: The study recorded 164 TCR beta chains that were cytomegalovirus-associated. Among TCR sequences, most were rare, though some public TCRs appeared in many donors. It was confirmed in vitro that a few of the CMV-associated chains were specific for CMV antigens.

The donors were in the approximately 120-subject validation cohort; that cohort was separate from the approximately 670-subject first cohort. The V and J genes are TRBV4-3 and TRBJ2-2; the match to TRBD1 covers 11 bases. This sequence originates from a woman in her thirties in good health and CMV-seronegative. The sample comprised PBMCs. For the CDR3, the DNA is TGCGCCAGCCGCACCGGACAGGGGGCGAACGGGGAGCTGTTTTTT. It codes for CASRTGQGANGELFF.